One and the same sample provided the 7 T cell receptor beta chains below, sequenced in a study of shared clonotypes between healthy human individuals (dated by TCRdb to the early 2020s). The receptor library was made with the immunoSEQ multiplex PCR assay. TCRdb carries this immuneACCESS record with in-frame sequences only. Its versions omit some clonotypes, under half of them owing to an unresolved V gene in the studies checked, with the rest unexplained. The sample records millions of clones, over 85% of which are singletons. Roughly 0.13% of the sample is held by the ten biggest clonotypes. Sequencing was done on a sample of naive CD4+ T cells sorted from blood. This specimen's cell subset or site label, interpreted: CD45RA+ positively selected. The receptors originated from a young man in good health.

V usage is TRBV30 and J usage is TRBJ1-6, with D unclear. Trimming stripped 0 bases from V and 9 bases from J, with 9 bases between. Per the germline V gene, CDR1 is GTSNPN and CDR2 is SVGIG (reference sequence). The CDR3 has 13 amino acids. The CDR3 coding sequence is TGTGCCTGGAGTGTAACAGTCTCTTCACCCCTCCACTTT. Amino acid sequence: CAWSVTVSSPLHF.

The CDR3 is CASSSHGGGNSPLHF. The CDR3 region has the DNA TGTGCCAGCAGCTCCCACGGGGGAGGTAATTCACCCCTCCACTTT. The chain combines TRBV14 with TRBJ1-6; D may be TRBD1 (5 bases). CDR3 length: 15 residues. Germline CDR1 SGHDN, CDR2 FVKESK. Trimming removed 5 bases at V and 6 bases at J, with 14 bases between.

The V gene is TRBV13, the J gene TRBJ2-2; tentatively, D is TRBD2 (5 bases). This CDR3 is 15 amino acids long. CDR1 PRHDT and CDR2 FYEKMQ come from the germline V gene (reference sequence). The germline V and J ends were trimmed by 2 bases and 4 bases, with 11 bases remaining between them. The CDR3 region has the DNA TGTGCCAGCAGCTTATTACGGGATATCACCGGGGAGCTGTTTTTT. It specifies CASSLLRDITGELFF.

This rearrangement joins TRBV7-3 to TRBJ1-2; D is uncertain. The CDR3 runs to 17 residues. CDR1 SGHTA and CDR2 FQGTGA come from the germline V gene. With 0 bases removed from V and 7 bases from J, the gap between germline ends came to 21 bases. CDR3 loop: CASSLTPYRDSGGGYTF. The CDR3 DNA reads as TGTGCCAGCAGCTTAACTCCGTACAGAGACTCGGGAGGTGGCTACACCTTC.

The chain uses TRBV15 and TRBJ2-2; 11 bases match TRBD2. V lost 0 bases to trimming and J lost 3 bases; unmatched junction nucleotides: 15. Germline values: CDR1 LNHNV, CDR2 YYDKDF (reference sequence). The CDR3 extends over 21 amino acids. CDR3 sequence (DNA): TGTGCCACCAGCAGAGAGTACAGGGCTAGCGGGAGGCGGGGGGACACCGGGGAGCTGTTTTTT. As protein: CATSREYRASGRRGDTGELFF.

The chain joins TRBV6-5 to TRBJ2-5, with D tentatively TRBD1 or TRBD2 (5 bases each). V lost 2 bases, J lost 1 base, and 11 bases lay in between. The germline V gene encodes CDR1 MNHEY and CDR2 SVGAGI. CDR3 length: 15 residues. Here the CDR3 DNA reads TGTGCCAGCAGTTACGGCCCGGGGCCCCAAGAGACCCAGTACTTC. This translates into CASSYGPGPQETQYF.

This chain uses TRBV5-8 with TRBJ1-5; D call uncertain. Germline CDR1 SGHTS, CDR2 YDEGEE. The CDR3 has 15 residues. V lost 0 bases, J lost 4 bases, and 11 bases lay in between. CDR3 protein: CASSLVGISNQPQHF. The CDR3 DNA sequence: TGTGCCAGCAGCTTGGTTGGGATTTCGAATCAGCCCCAGCATTTT.